This entry concerns a single TCR beta chain. Antigen unknown. Trimming took off 6 bases at V and 5 bases at J, with 17 bases between the two ends. The CDR3 extends over 15 amino acids. The germline V gene has CDR1 KGHSH and CDR2 LQKENI. Libraries were prepared by immunoSEQ multiplex PCR; TCRdb keeps only in-frame clonotypes and omits some of them. The table lists 140,000 to 150,000 clones, roughly 90% of them singletons. The data belong to a study of cytomegalovirus exposure and HLA in healthy donors. Study in general: The roughly 120 validation repertoires were reported in a later analysis to have been generated on the same platform as the 500 to 700 first-cohort repertoires.

Study results and caveats: Most TCRs appeared rarely, but some public TCRs recurred in many donors. Published work reported that the classifier diagnosed cytomegalovirus status with high specificity and sensitivity. Subsequent analysis showed first-cohort TCR clusters tending to co-occur in around 110 validation repertoires.

Sequencing used PBMCs. This receptor was taken from a man younger than 35 in good health and CMV-seronegative. The rearrangement uses TRBV18 and TRBJ1-3; D uncertain. The CDR3 protein is CASSQGLSLRNTIYF. Here the CDR3 DNA reads TGTGCCAGCTCCCAAGGACTGAGCCTGCGAAACACCATATATTTT.